This TCR beta chain was obtained from a study of T cell responses to AZD1222 COVID-19 vaccine. Notes on the study in general: Only five or six people who got AZD1222 tested seropositive at baseline. Once two AZD1222 doses were given, Spike-specific TCR breadth and depth went up. Clonal diversity may have been underestimated in mostly white British donors.

Worth noting for this clone: Its antigen is as yet unknown.

This CDR3 spans 15 amino acids. J gave up 0 bases and V 10 bases, and 6 bases lay outside the gene matches. Germline V gene lookup returns CDR1 MNHEY and CDR2 SMNVEV (reference sequence). Pooling was applied to second doses at about 4 or about 12 weeks. The repertoire was sequenced with immunoSEQ multiplex PCR; TCRdb's copy has only in-frame clones and lacks some. The table has roughly 150,000 clones, around 92% seen once. The sample in question was peripheral blood, obtained 28 days after the second AZD1222 dose. The source of this sequence is an adult who received the AZD1222 COVID-19 vaccine. V gene TRBV27 combines with J gene TRBJ2-2; 9 bases are a match to TRBD2. The CDR3 loop reads CATRAGGANTGELFF. The CDR3 DNA is TGTGCCACCAGAGCGGGAGGTGCGAACACCGGGGAGCTGTTTTTT.